The entry below describes one T cell receptor (beta chain). The record originates from a study of OX40 agonist ivuxolimab in advanced cancers. This CDR3 region has 12 residues. V was clipped by 1 base and J by 6 bases, with 7 bases between them. The V gene's germline CDR1 is SEHNR and CDR2 FQNEAQ (reference sequence). Sequencing was performed with immunoSEQ multiplex PCR; in TCRdb, only in-frame clones are kept and a portion is missing. Among about 79,000 clones listed, approximately 85% were seen once. This receptor was obtained from an adult with an advanced solid tumor such as melanoma, head and neck, liver or kidney cancer. The V gene is TRBV7-9, the J gene TRBJ2-7, with D uncertain. This specimen consisted of CD4+ or CD8+ T cells sorted from blood, obtained in a trial of the OX40 agonist ivuxolimab. The CDR3 region is CASSLDLLEQYF. The CDR3 DNA reads as TGTGCCAGCAGCTTAGACCTTCTCGAGCAGTACTTC.